This TCR beta chain was obtained from a study of blood T cell dynamics during melanoma immunotherapy. Time point: week 3, after first cycle of checkpoint inhibitor. Germline CDR1 is LNHDA and CDR2 is SQIVND (reference sequence). The CDR3 is 14 amino acids. V was pared by 7 bases and J by 5 bases, with 8 bases of the junction left unmatched. The repertoire was sequenced with immunoSEQ multiplex PCR; TCRdb's copy has only in-frame clones and lacks some. The table has 9,600 or so clones, about 85% seen once; the top ten hold 1.1%. This sequence joins TRBV19 and TRBJ2-7, with 10 bases lining up with TRBD1. This sample comprised blood, obtained from a patient treated with checkpoint blockade. The clonotype comes from a human donor with melanoma. The CDR3 sequence is CASKAGTGVNEQYF. CDR3 sequence (DNA): TGTGCCAGTAAGGCCGGGACAGGGGTAAACGAGCAGTACTTC.